Listed below are T cell receptor beta chains from one sample, sequenced in a study of human T cells and chemical hapten exposure. Using its own MiXCR run on the RACE reads, TCRdb lists one record per CDR3 protein. Here the sample spans some 110,000 distinct CDR3 sequences, less than 45% being singletons. The sample here was whole blood, taken in connection with sensitization to the hapten diphenylcyclopropenone (DPC). Source of these receptors: a man aged 35-49 years with alopecia areata. Some clones in this sample may be carry-over from other donors' samples. The CDR3 runs from the conserved cysteine through the conserved F or W. D genes are given only for firm matches. Clone size is not always given. Where it is, it says once, few, many or a class for expanded clones.

v_call: TRBV20-1
clone_size: few
d_call: TRBD2
j_call: TRBJ2-1
cdr3_aa: CSALAGVTYNEQFF
cdr3_nt: TGCAGTGCTTTAGCGGGAGTTACCTACAATGAGCAGTTCTTC

v_call: TRBV18
clone_size: few
d_call: TRBD2
j_call: TRBJ2-4
cdr3_aa: CASSPPGTSGSLDIQYF
cdr3_nt: TGTGCCAGCTCACCACCGGGGACTAGCGGGAGCTTGGACATTCAGTACTTC

v_call: TRBV20-1
clone_size: few
d_call: NA
j_call: TRBJ2-1
cdr3_aa: CSARVPPSLGKGEQFF
cdr3_nt: TGCAGTGCTAGAGTTCCTCCATCCTTAGGGAAAGGTGAGCAGTTCTTC

v_call: TRBV29-1
clone_size: NA
d_call: TRBD1
j_call: TRBJ1-1
cdr3_aa: CSGGQGNTEAFF
cdr3_nt: TGCAGCGGAGGACAGGGGAACACTGAAGCTTTCTTT

v_call: TRBV4-2
clone_size: NA
d_call: NA
j_call: TRBJ2-2
cdr3_aa: CASKEKRTLNTGELFF
cdr3_nt: TGTGCCAGCAAGGAAAAGCGGACGCTAAACACCGGGGAGCTGTTTTTT

v_call: TRBV12-3/TRBV12-4
clone_size: few
d_call: NA
j_call: TRBJ2-5
cdr3_aa: CASSSQSSQETQYF
cdr3_nt: TGTGCCAGCAGTTCACAGAGTTCGCAAGAGACCCAGTACTTC

v_call: TRBV12-3/TRBV12-4
clone_size: NA
d_call: NA
j_call: TRBJ1-3
cdr3_aa: CASSPAGGNGNTIYF
cdr3_nt: TGTGCCAGCAGCCCAGCGGGGGGGAACGGAAACACCATATATTTT

v_call: TRBV5-1
clone_size: few
d_call: TRBD2
j_call: TRBJ2-3
cdr3_aa: CASSPVAGGGTDTQYF
cdr3_nt: TGCGCCAGCAGCCCCGTAGCGGGAGGAGGGACAGATACGCAGTATTTT

v_call: TRBV2
clone_size: NA
d_call: TRBD2
j_call: TRBJ2-7
cdr3_aa: CASSILAGGPYEQYF
cdr3_nt: TGTGCCAGCAGTATACTAGCGGGAGGGCCCTACGAGCAGTACTTC

v_call: TRBV5-6
clone_size: NA
d_call: TRBD1
j_call: TRBJ1-2
cdr3_aa: CASSLGTGGFYGYTF
cdr3_nt: TGTGCCAGCAGCTTAGGGACAGGGGGATTCTATGGCTACACCTTC

v_call: TRBV4-1
clone_size: NA
d_call: TRBD2
j_call: TRBJ2-3
cdr3_aa: CASSHGTSGGGTDTQYF
cdr3_nt: TGCGCCAGCAGCCACGGGACTAGCGGAGGTGGCACAGATACGCAGTATTTT

v_call: TRBV4-2
clone_size: NA
d_call: TRBD1
j_call: TRBJ1-1
cdr3_aa: CAISIRDRRNTEAFF
cdr3_nt: TGTGCCATCAGCATCCGGGACAGACGGAACACTGAAGCTTTCTTT

v_call: TRBV6-6
clone_size: NA
d_call: NA
j_call: TRBJ2-4
cdr3_aa: CASSYSSDAKNIQYF
cdr3_nt: TGTGCCAGCAGTTACTCGTCAGACGCCAAAAACATTCAGTACTTC

v_call: TRBV7-2
clone_size: NA
d_call: NA
j_call: TRBJ2-1
cdr3_aa: CASSLVGLGENEQFF
cdr3_nt: TGTGCCAGCAGCTTAGTAGGGCTGGGAGAGAATGAGCAGTTCTTC

v_call: TRBV4-3
clone_size: few
d_call: NA
j_call: TRBJ1-5
cdr3_aa: CASSQDRAGSQPQHF
cdr3_nt: TGCGCCAGCAGCCAAGATCGCGCAGGGTCTCAGCCCCAGCATTTT

v_call: TRBV7-6
clone_size: NA
d_call: NA
j_call: TRBJ2-3
cdr3_aa: CASSARTDTQYF
cdr3_nt: TGTGCCAGCAGCGCTCGCACAGATACGCAGTATTTT

v_call: TRBV10-2
clone_size: few
d_call: NA
j_call: TRBJ2-3
cdr3_aa: CASKLDTDTQYF
cdr3_nt: TGCGCCAGCAAACTAGACACAGATACGCAGTATTTT

v_call: TRBV6-6
clone_size: few
d_call: NA
j_call: TRBJ2-3
cdr3_aa: CASSYSILASPDTQYF
cdr3_nt: TGTGCCAGCAGTTACTCCATCCTCGCCTCTCCAGATACGCAGTATTTT

v_call: TRBV27
clone_size: few
d_call: NA
j_call: TRBJ2-6
cdr3_aa: CASSFRTETSGANVLTF
cdr3_nt: TGTGCCAGCAGTTTCCGGACAGAAACCTCTGGGGCCAACGTCCTGACTTTC

v_call: TRBV7-2
clone_size: NA
d_call: NA
j_call: TRBJ2-5
cdr3_aa: CASSRGETQYF
cdr3_nt: TGTGCCAGCAGCCGCGGCGAGACCCAGTACTTC

v_call: TRBV5-1
clone_size: NA
d_call: TRBD2
j_call: TRBJ2-3
cdr3_aa: CASSGRQRGADTQYF
cdr3_nt: TGCGCCAGCAGCGGAAGGCAGCGGGGAGCTGATACGCAGTATTTT

v_call: TRBV5-1
clone_size: NA
d_call: NA
j_call: TRBJ2-3
cdr3_aa: CASSLASGKPADTQYF
cdr3_nt: TGCGCCAGCAGCTTGGCATCGGGAAAGCCGGCAGATACGCAGTATTTT

v_call: TRBV2
clone_size: once
d_call: TRBD1
j_call: TRBJ2-3
cdr3_aa: CASKETGMFTDTQYF
cdr3_nt: TGTGCCAGCAAAGAGACAGGGATGTTTACAGATACGCAGTATTTT

v_call: TRBV6-2/TRBV6-3
clone_size: NA
d_call: NA
j_call: TRBJ2-5
cdr3_aa: CASGDTVTGYQETQYF
cdr3_nt: TGTGCCAGCGGGGACACGGTCACAGGGTACCAAGAGACCCAGTACTTC

v_call: TRBV7-9
clone_size: NA
d_call: TRBD2
j_call: TRBJ2-2
cdr3_aa: CASSLPGLAGSGELFF
cdr3_nt: TGTGCCAGCAGCTTACCGGGACTAGCGGGATCCGGGGAGCTGTTTTTT

v_call: TRBV29-1
clone_size: NA
d_call: TRBD1
j_call: TRBJ2-6
cdr3_aa: CSVVGTGGITGANVLTF
cdr3_nt: TGCAGCGTTGTCGGGACAGGGGGCATCACTGGGGCCAACGTCCTGACTTTC

v_call: TRBV4-2
clone_size: few
d_call: NA
j_call: TRBJ2-1
cdr3_aa: CASSQDRGYNEQFF
cdr3_nt: TGTGCCAGCAGCCAAGATCGGGGCTACAATGAGCAGTTCTTC

v_call: TRBV10-3
clone_size: many
d_call: NA
j_call: TRBJ2-1
cdr3_aa: CAISELGTGWLAGPPGQFF
cdr3_nt: TGTGCCATCAGTGAGCTCGGGACAGGGTGGCTAGCGGGACCTCCTGGGCAGTTCTTC